A selection of T cell receptor beta chains follows, all from one sample in a study of spatial heterogeneity in lung cancer. Each CDR3 protein gets one entry after TCRdb re-called the 5' RACE reads with MiXCR. Of approximately 11,000 distinct CDR3 sequences in the sample, over 6% were seen once. The sample here was normal lung tissue next to the tumor, taken at surgery. Receptors originate from a male donor with early-stage non-small cell lung cancer. Each CDR3 is given with its conserved first and last residue.

J: TRBJ2-7; V: TRBV5-1; length: 16; CDR3: CASSLPKTGPTYEQYF
J: TRBJ2-3; V: TRBV5-4; length: 17; CDR3: CASSGPLFGELTDTQYF
J: TRBJ1-6; V: TRBV7-2; length: 17; CDR3: CASSLASGGPVNSPLHF
J: TRBJ2-7; V: TRBV15; length: 16; CDR3: CATSKGLAPGSYEQYF
J: TRBJ2-1; V: TRBV12-3/TRBV12-4; length: 15; CDR3: CASRDGVSSYNEQFF
J: TRBJ2-3; V: TRBV19; length: 16; CDR3: CASTISAGVDTDTQYF
J: TRBJ2-4; V: TRBV20-1; length: 14; CDR3: CSAQPGQGADIQYF
J: TRBJ2-6; V: TRBV12-2; length: 17; CDR3: CVSRLDPRDSGANVLTF
J: TRBJ2-3; V: TRBV20-1; length: 14; CDR3: CSAPRGGREETQYF
J: TRBJ2-7; V: TRBV9; length: 18; CDR3: CASSVFKAGGGPFYEQYF
J: TRBJ2-3; V: TRBV28; length: 13; CDR3: CASTLTGTDTQYF
J: TRBJ1-2; V: TRBV6-2/TRBV6-3; length: 13; CDR3: CASILGPGGGYTF
J: TRBJ2-6; V: TRBV4-3; length: 16; CDR3: CASSPDSGAGANVLTF
J: TRBJ1-4; V: TRBV4-3; length: 16; CDR3: CASSQDLGQSNEKLFF
J: TRBJ2-5; V: TRBV29-1; length: 13; CDR3: CSVAEGGTETQYF
J: TRBJ2-1; V: TRBV6-5; length: 15; CDR3: CASRERGGLRNEQFF
J: TRBJ1-2; V: TRBV25-1; length: 14; CDR3: CASSERTGSYGYTF
J: TRBJ2-5; V: TRBV4-2; length: 17; CDR3: CASSQETSGGGQETQYF
J: TRBJ2-7; V: TRBV27; length: 14; CDR3: CASSLLGSRNEQYF
J: TRBJ2-2; V: TRBV5-1; length: 13; CDR3: CASSPQGPGELFF
J: TRBJ2-5; V: TRBV7-2; length: 16; CDR3: CASSPGTSGASQTQYF
J: TRBJ2-3; V: TRBV7-3; length: 16; CDR3: CASSVTGTSGSDTQYF
J: TRBJ2-1; V: TRBV20-1; length: 19; CDR3: CSARGERRGLAGGSNEQFF
J: TRBJ2-7; V: TRBV9; length: 16; CDR3: CASSVDDSHLSYEQYF
J: TRBJ2-1; V: TRBV7-9; length: 12; CDR3: CASSSLASEQFF
J: TRBJ2-5; V: TRBV9; length: 13; CDR3: CASSTSGQETQYF
J: TRBJ1-1; V: TRBV27; length: 13; CDR3: CASSLLDPAEAFF
J: TRBJ2-7; V: TRBV28; length: 14; CDR3: CASSAPQGSSEQYF
J: TRBJ2-3; V: TRBV20-1; length: 17; CDR3: CSARDHLLVAGTDTQYF
J: TRBJ2-7; V: TRBV20-1; length: 16; CDR3: CSGLVRPPLTTYEQYF
J: TRBJ1-1; V: TRBV9; length: 13; CDR3: CASSVAGNTEAFF
J: TRBJ2-2; V: TRBV5-1; length: 13; CDR3: CASSPMDTGELFF